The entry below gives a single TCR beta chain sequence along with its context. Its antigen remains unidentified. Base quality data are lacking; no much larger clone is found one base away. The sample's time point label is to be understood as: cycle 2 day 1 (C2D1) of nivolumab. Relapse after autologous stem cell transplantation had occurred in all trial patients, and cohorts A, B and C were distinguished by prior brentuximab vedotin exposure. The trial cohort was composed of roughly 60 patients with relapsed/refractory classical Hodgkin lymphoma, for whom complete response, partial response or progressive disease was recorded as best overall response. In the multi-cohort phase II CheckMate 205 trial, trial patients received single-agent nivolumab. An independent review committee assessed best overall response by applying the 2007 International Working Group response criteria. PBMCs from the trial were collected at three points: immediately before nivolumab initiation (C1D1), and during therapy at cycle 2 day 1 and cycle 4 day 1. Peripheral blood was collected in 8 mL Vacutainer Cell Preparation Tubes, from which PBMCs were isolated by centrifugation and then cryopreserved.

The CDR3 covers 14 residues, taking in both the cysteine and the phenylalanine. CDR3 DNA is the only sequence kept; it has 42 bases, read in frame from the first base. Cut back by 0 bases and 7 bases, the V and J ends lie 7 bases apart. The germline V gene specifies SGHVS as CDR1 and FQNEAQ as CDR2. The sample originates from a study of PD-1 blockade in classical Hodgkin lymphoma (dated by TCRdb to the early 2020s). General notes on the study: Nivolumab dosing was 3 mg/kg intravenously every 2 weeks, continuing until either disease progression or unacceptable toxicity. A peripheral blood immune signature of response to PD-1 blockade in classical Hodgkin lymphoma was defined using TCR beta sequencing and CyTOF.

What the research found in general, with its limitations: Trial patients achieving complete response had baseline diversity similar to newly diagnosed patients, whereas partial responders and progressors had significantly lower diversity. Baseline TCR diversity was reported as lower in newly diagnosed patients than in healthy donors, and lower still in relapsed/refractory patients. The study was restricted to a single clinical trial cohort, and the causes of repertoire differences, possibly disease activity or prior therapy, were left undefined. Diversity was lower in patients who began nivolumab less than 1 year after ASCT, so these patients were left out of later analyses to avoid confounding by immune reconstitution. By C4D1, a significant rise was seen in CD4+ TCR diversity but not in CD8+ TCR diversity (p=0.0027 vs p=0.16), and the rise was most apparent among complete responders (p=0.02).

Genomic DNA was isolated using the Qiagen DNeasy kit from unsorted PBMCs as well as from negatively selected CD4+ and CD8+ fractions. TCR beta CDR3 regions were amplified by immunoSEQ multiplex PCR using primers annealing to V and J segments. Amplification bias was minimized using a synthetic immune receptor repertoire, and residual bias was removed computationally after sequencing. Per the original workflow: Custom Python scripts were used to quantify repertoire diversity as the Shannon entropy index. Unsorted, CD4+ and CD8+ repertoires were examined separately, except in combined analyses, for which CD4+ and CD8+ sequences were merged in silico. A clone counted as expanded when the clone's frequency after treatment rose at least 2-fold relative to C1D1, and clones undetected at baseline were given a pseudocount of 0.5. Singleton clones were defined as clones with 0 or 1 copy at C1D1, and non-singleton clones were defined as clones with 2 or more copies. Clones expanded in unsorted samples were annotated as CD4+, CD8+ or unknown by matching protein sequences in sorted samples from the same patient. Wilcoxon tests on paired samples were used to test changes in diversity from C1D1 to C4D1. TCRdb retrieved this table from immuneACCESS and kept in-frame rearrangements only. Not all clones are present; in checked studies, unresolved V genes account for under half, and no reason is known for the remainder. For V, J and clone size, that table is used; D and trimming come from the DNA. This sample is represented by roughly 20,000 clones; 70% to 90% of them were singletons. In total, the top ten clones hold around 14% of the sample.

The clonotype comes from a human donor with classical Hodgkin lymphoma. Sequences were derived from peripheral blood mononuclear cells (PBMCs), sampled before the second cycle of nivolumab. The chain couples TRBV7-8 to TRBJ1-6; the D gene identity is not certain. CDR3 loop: CASSLAGQNSPLHF. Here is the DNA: TGTGCCAGCAGCTTAGCAGGGCAGAATTCACCCCTCCACTTT.